This entry lists 27 T cell receptor beta chains sequenced from one sample in a study of beta chain features in type 1 diabetes. Expressed TCRB transcripts were sequenced after all isolated RNA was converted to cDNA. Clones were sequenced by immunoSEQ multiplex PCR, and TCRdb holds only the in-frame ones, with some missing. This table holds 350,000 to 400,000 clones, around 16% found once. The sample consisted of naive CD4+ T cells from blood. All receptors come from a woman between 18 and 29 years old in good health.

The gene calls are TRBV7-2 and TRBJ1-1; 8 bases align to TRBD1. The CDR3 totals 16 residues. Germline CDR1 reads SGHTA; CDR2 reads FQGNSA. The V gene end was trimmed by 3 bases and the J gene end by 4 bases; junction bases not matched to a gene: 10. CDR3 protein: CASSFGQGFFGTEAFF. The CDR3 DNA follows: TGTGCCAGCAGCTTCGGACAGGGATTTTTCGGCACTGAAGCTTTCTTT.

This clone was observed a handful of times. Here the CDR3 reads CAWSNGINQPQHF. CDR3 DNA: TGTGCCTGGAGTAACGGGATCAATCAGCCCCAGCATTTT. V is TRBV30 and J is TRBJ1-5; D is undetermined. The CDR3 loop spans 13 amino acids. Trimming took off 2 bases at V and 3 bases at J, with 8 bases between the two ends. The germline gives CDR1 GTSNPN, CDR2 SVGIG (reference sequence).

The sample holds a few counts of this clone. The V gene is TRBV7-9, the J gene TRBJ2-1; TRBD2 matches 11 bases. This CDR3 is 16 amino acids long. Losses at the gene ends were 6 bases for V and 7 bases for J; bases not matched to a gene: 11. The germline CDR1 and CDR2 sequences are SEHNR and FQNEAQ (reference sequence). The CDR3 sequence: CASRISGRASGNEQFF. As DNA, the CDR3 is TGTGCCAGCAGAATTAGCGGGAGGGCCTCGGGGAATGAGCAGTTCTTC.

This clone was detected only a few times. The CDR3 DNA reads as TGTGCCAGCAGCTTCAACTCCGGGTACCAAGAGACCCAGTACTTC. Translated, it gives CASSFNSGYQETQYF. The J gene is TRBJ2-5, the V gene TRBV11-3; D gene unclear. The V and J ends lost 3 bases and 0 bases respectively, with 11 bases between them. There are 15 residues in the CDR3. Germline lookup yields CDR1 SGHNT and CDR2 YENEEA.

This clone was found a few times. The V call is TRBV4-1, the J call TRBJ1-5, with 7 bases that match TRBD1. This CDR3 is 16 amino acids long. In germline, CDR1 is MGHRA, CDR2 YSYEKL. Trimming removed 3 bases from V and 2 bases from J; junction bases left unmatched: 7. CDR3 residues: CASSQKRGLGNQPQHF. CDR3 nucleotide sequence: TGCGCCAGCAGCCAGAAGAGGGGGCTTGGCAATCAGCCCCAGCATTTT.

The chain joins TRBV30 to TRBJ1-2, with a possible D match to TRBD1 (6 bases). The ends were cut back, 4 bases at V and 8 bases at J, with 11 bases in the middle. Germline CDR1 and CDR2: GTSNPN and SVGIG (reference sequence). CDR3 size: 11 residues. Here the CDR3 DNA reads TGTGCCTGGACCACAGGGTTCGGCTACACCTTC. Its protein is CAWTTGFGYTF.

The chain is built from TRBV30 and TRBJ2-2; 8 bases align to TRBD1. The CDR3 is 15 amino acids. The J segment lost 1 base and the V segment lost 3 bases, leaving 4 bases of the junction unmatched. In germline, CDR1 is GTSNPN, CDR2 SVGIG (reference sequence). The CDR3 sequence is CAWSRDRMNTGELFF. CDR3 sequence (DNA): TGTGCCTGGAGCCGGGACAGGATGAACACCGGGGAGCTGTTTTTT.

This chain links TRBV7-2 with TRBJ1-1; TRBD1 aligns across 12 bases. Trimming cost V 0 bases and J 9 bases; bases outside gene matches: 8. Germline assignment: CDR1 SGHTA and CDR2 FQGNSA. The length of the CDR3 is 16 residues. The CDR3 DNA sequence: TGTGCCAGCAGCTTAGCGGGACAGGGGGCGAAGTTCCAAGCTTTCTTT. It translates to CASSLAGQGAKFQAFF. Using reference TRBV7-2 and TRBJ1-1 for the parts outside the CDR3, the full variable domain is GAGVSQSPSNKVTEKGKDVELRCDPISGHTALYWYRQSLGQGLEFLIYFQGNSAPDKSGLPSDRFSAERTGGSVSTLTIQRTQQEDSAVYLCASSLAGQGAKFQAFFGQGTRLTVV.

This clone came up a few times. CDR3 nucleotides: TGTGCCTTGGGGCCGGGTGGAAACACCATATATTTT. Protein product: CALGPGGNTIYF. The rearrangement uses TRBV30 and TRBJ1-3, with D possibly matching TRBD1 (5 bases). Germline V gene data show CDR1 as GTSNPN and CDR2 as SVGIG (reference sequence). V was trimmed by 7 bases and J by 3 bases, leaving 10 bases between them. The CDR3 covers 12 residues.

Regarding this clone: This CDR3 is also generated by other DNA sequences in the sample. J is TRBJ2-7 and V is TRBV18; tentative D call: TRBD1 (6 bases). V was pared by 3 bases and J by 0 bases, with 6 bases between. Germline CDR1 is KGHSH and CDR2 is LQKENI. This CDR3 is 13 amino acids long. CDR3 DNA: TGTGCCAGCTCACCGGGACACTCCTACGAGCAGTACTTC. It specifies CASSPGHSYEQYF.

This clone was counted only a few times. The chain couples TRBV11-2 to TRBJ1-1; D is possibly TRBD1 (6 bases). The CDR3 contains 16 residues. CDR1 is SGHAT, CDR2 FQNNGV, per germline. V dropped 5 bases and J dropped 4 bases, with 20 bases sitting between them. CDR3: CASSTTPAKGVTEAFF. The CDR3 DNA sequence: TGTGCCAGCAGCACTACTCCCGCCAAGGGGGTCACTGAAGCTTTCTTT.

This clone was picked up a small number of times. This rearrangement joins TRBV5-6 to TRBJ2-6, with TRBD2 as a possible D gene (5 bases). Germline V gene lookup returns CDR1 SGHDT and CDR2 YYEEEE. The CDR3 has 18 residues. V was shortened by 0 bases and J by 0 bases, with 13 bases between the two germline ends. CDR3 protein: CASSLAGLLSSGANVLTF. Here the CDR3 DNA reads TGTGCCAGCAGCTTGGCAGGACTCCTGAGCTCTGGGGCCAACGTCCTGACTTTC.

This clone has only a few counts. This chain links TRBV30 with TRBJ2-1; 8 positions match TRBD2. Germline V gene lookup returns CDR1 GTSNPN and CDR2 SVGIG (reference sequence). Unmatched junction bases numbered 10, after V lost 3 bases and J lost 0 bases. The CDR3 is made up of 17 amino acids. CDR3 in amino acids: CAWSGSGSDSSYNEQFF. The CDR3 coding sequence is TGTGCCTGGAGCGGGAGCGGGAGCGACAGCTCCTACAATGAGCAGTTCTTC.

The chain has TRBV4-2 and TRBJ2-7; D may be TRBD1 (6 bases). Germline CDR1 reads LGHNA; CDR2 reads YNFKEQ. V lost 2 bases and J 1 base, leaving 9 bases between the germline ends. CDR3 length equals 14 residues. The CDR3 nucleotides read TGTGCCAGCAGCCAATTCAGGGGTTCCTACGAGCAGTACTTC. Protein: CASSQFRGSYEQYF.

The chain links TRBV30 to TRBJ1-1; TRBD1 matches at 7 bases. Germline V CDR1 and CDR2: GTSNPN, SVGIG (reference sequence). V lost 0 bases and J lost 4; bases outside the gene matches: 5. The CDR3 spans 14 residues. The CDR3 loop is CAWSVQGIGTEAFF. CDR3 DNA sequence: TGTGCCTGGAGTGTACAGGGGATAGGCACTGAAGCTTTCTTT.

The chain links TRBV5-6 to TRBJ1-1; no reliable D call. The CDR3 contains 12 residues. Trimming removed 2 bases from V and 8 bases from J, with 10 bases in between. Germline-derived CDR1 and CDR2 are SGHDT and YYEEEE. The CDR3 sequence: CASSFNRREAFF. CDR3 sequence (DNA): TGTGCCAGCAGCTTTAACCGGAGAGAAGCTTTCTTT.

This clone was found a few times. The rearrangement links TRBV2 to TRBJ2-1; D perhaps matches TRBD1 (5 bases). The V gene's germline CDR1 is SNHLY and CDR2 FYNNEI. The CDR3 totals 12 residues. The germline V and J ends were trimmed by 4 bases and 5 bases, with 6 bases remaining between them. The CDR3 loop is CASSGQNNEQFF. CDR3 bases: TGTGCCAGCAGTGGACAGAACAATGAGCAGTTCTTC.

This clone showed up just a few times. This chain links TRBV9 with TRBJ2-6; 14 nucleotides match TRBD2. The CDR3 extends over 18 amino acids. V shed 3 bases and J 1 base; nucleotides not matched to a gene: 3. The V gene's germline CDR1 is SGDLS and CDR2 YYNGEE. The CDR3 reads CASSAGTSGSSGANVLTF. CDR3 in DNA: TGTGCCAGCAGCGCCGGGACTAGCGGGAGTTCTGGGGCCAACGTCCTGACTTTC.

This clone has a handful of counts. The sample carries other DNA sequences with the same CDR3. The chain recombines TRBV10-3 with TRBJ1-1; D may be TRBD1 (6 bases). This CDR3 contains 13 residues. Trimming removed 3 bases at V and 1 base at J, with 6 bases between. The germline V gene encodes CDR1 ENHRY and CDR2 SYGVKD. CDR3 DNA sequence: TGTGCCATCAGTGACAGGGGGAACACTGAAGCTTTCTTT. Its protein product is CAISDRGNTEAFF.

V usage is TRBV14 and J usage is TRBJ1-4; 8 nucleotides agree with TRBD1. Germline CDR1 and CDR2: SGHDN and FVKESK. The CDR3 has 15 residues. Trimming cost V 1 base and J 8 bases; bases outside gene matches: 6. The CDR3 DNA is TGTGCCAGCAGCCAAGGCTGGGGGACAGGAGAAAAACTGTTTTTT. Translating it yields CASSQGWGTGEKLFF.

The chain links TRBV13 to TRBJ2-3; 10 bases are shared with TRBD2. The CDR3 runs 16 residues. Germline-derived CDR1 and CDR2 are PRHDT and FYEKMQ (reference sequence). V lost 5 bases and J lost 6; bases outside the gene matches: 11. In nucleotides, the CDR3 is TGTGCCAGCAGCGTTAGGACTAGCGGTCGGTCGGATACGCAGTATTTT. Its protein product is CASSVRTSGRSDTQYF.

CDR3 nucleotide sequence: TGTGCCAGCAGCCCCCAACAGGGGCAGTGGCACAATGAGCAGTTCTTC. The encoded protein is CASSPQQGQWHNEQFF. The rearrangement uses TRBV7-9 and TRBJ2-1, with 7 bases aligning to TRBD1. Losses at the gene ends were 5 bases for V and 5 bases for J; bases not matched to a gene: 12. Germline assignment: CDR1 SEHNR and CDR2 FQNEAQ (reference sequence). CDR3 length: 16 residues.

This clone was counted a few times. The chain recombines TRBV25-1 with TRBJ2-7, with no clear D. CDR1 and CDR2 (germline): MGHDK, SYGVNS. Trimming stripped 5 bases from V and 7 bases from J, with 21 bases between. This CDR3 has 15 amino acids. The CDR3 nucleotides are TGTGCCAGCAGTTCACGAATGACTCGCGCCGGGGAGCAGTACTTC. Its protein product is CASSSRMTRAGEQYF.

This clone was counted only a few times. This rearrangement joins TRBV30 to TRBJ2-7; the match to TRBD1 covers 7 bases. The CDR3 extends over 15 amino acids. Trimming took 0 bases from V and 0 from J; bases not matched to a gene: 5. Germline values: CDR1 GTSNPN, CDR2 SVGIG (reference sequence). CDR3 protein: CAWSVTGANSYEQYF. Written as DNA, the CDR3 is TGTGCCTGGAGTGTCACAGGGGCCAACTCCTACGAGCAGTACTTC.

The sample holds a few counts of this clone. The V gene is TRBV28, the J gene TRBJ2-3; 7 positions agree with TRBD2. The CDR3 runs 15 residues. V lost 5 bases to trimming and J lost 2 bases; unmatched junction nucleotides: 7. Germline CDR1 MDHEN, CDR2 SYDVKM. Here the CDR3 DNA reads TGTGCCAGCAGTCCAGCGGGATACACCACAGATACGCAGTATTTT. Translation gives CASSPAGYTTDTQYF. Full variable domain (missing parts from reference TRBV28 and TRBJ2-3): DVKVTQSSRYLVKRTGEKVFLECVQDMDHENMFWYRQDPGLGLRLIYFSYDVKMKEKGDIPEGYSVSREKKERFSLILESASTNQTSMYLCASSPAGYTTDTQYFGPGTRLTVL.

This clone turned up a few times. The chain recombines TRBV14 with TRBJ2-2, with D perhaps TRBD1 (5 bases). Per the germline V gene, CDR1 is SGHDN and CDR2 is FVKESK. The CDR3 consists of 17 residues. Trimming removed 4 bases from V and 1 base from J, with 16 bases in between. As DNA, the CDR3 is TGTGCCAGCAGCCGACCATCAATGGACAAGAACACCGGGGAGCTGTTTTTT. It specifies CASSRPSMDKNTGELFF.

The CDR3 sequence: CASSSGTTGANVLTF. CDR3 sequence (DNA): TGTGCCAGTAGTAGCGGGACCACTGGGGCCAACGTCCTGACTTTC. The chain employs TRBV19 and TRBJ2-6, with D tentatively TRBD2 (6 bases). V lost 4 bases and J 2 bases, leaving 9 bases between the germline ends. The germline CDR1 and CDR2 sequences are LNHDA and SQIVND (reference sequence). The CDR3 contains 15 residues.